This is a list of T cell receptor beta chains from one sample in a study of blood T cells in healthy people across ages. TCRdb redid the calling of the 5' RACE reads with MiXCR, one entry per CDR3 protein. This table holds 1,500,000 or so distinct CDR3 sequences, approximately 42% found once. Sequencing input: blood. The receptors originated from a woman under 30 in good health. Both conserved end residues are part of each CDR3.

TRBV10-3,TRBJ1-5,CAISGATGGNQPQHF
TRBV6-2/TRBV6-3,TRBJ2-4,CASKARAKREQYF
TRBV7-8,TRBJ2-7,CASSVYGAYEQYF
TRBV25-1,TRBJ1-3,CASSEPIGSSSGNTIYF
TRBV9,TRBJ2-6,CASSPRSQNSGANVLTF
TRBV6-5,TRBJ2-5,CASSFSSGRETQYF
TRBV5-6,TRBJ2-7,CASSLALTGDIYEQYF
TRBV13,TRBJ1-2,CASSGDSEDDYTF
TRBV7-9,TRBJ1-2,CASRYPTSYGYTF
TRBV12-3/TRBV12-4,TRBJ1-2,CASSVITNYGYTF
TRBV7-2,TRBJ1-1,CAASQGMNTEAFF
TRBV3-1,TRBJ1-2,CASSHLGRNYGYTF
TRBV20-1,TRBJ1-2,CSATGNSYGYTF
TRBV11-1,TRBJ2-7,CASSSPGQTMYEQYF
TRBV5-6,TRBJ2-7,CASSSSPGSYEQYF
TRBV29-1,TRBJ1-5,CSVGDSSNQPQHF
TRBV4-1,TRBJ1-1,CASSPITDTEAFF
TRBV6-2/TRBV6-3,TRBJ2-3,CASSYDRLAGKDTQYF
TRBV12-3/TRBV12-4,TRBJ2-5,CASRADYQETQYF
TRBV2,TRBJ2-3,CASKDYFLTDTQYF
TRBV15,NA,CATSRGFAAGEAEQYF
TRBV20-1,TRBJ1-1,CSAPRLDSEAFF
TRBV5-1,TRBJ2-5,CASSPGQVQETQYF
TRBV14,TRBJ2-7,CASSQPSGSTYEQYF
TRBV12-3/TRBV12-4,TRBJ2-3,CASSVALFTDTQYF
TRBV6-2/TRBV6-3,TRBJ2-2,CASSLRDSLTGELFF
TRBV4-3,TRBJ2-1,CASSQESRGGGDEQFF
TRBV12-3/TRBV12-4,TRBJ2-1,CASKTRQGSSYNEQFF
TRBV6-5,TRBJ2-3,CASSYGGRDSRQYF
TRBV2,TRBJ2-1,CASSAGSGRARYNEQFF
TRBV11-2,TRBJ2-3,CASSPGQASTDTRYF
TRBV7-2,TRBJ2-7,CASSGLAGGVQYF
TRBV11-2,TRBJ2-1,CASRTVRGGRNNEQFF
TRBV7-9,TRBJ2-1,CASSDRWDRGGEQFF
TRBV4-1,TRBJ1-1,CASSQAPQVPEAFF
TRBV27,TRBJ2-7,CASSRSGIKDEQYF
TRBV27,TRBJ2-1,CASSFNRRGASSYNEQFF
TRBV24-1,TRBJ2-5,CATSDLGAGIQETQYF
TRBV11-2,TRBJ2-3,CASSLRRGRTTDTQYF
TRBV4-3,TRBJ2-1,CASSQDSAGQQTSNEQFF
TRBV7-9,TRBJ2-3,CASGKLVTDTQYF
TRBV5-1,TRBJ2-7,CASSLVTGREQYF
TRBV19,NA,CASSIRSVPQETQFF
TRBV20-1,TRBJ2-2,CSAREAGGAYTGELFF
TRBV12-3/TRBV12-4,TRBJ1-1,CASSFIRAREAFF
TRBV4-1,TRBJ2-7,CASSQEMARAYEQYF
TRBV29-1,TRBJ1-1,CSVEVTRMYTEAFF
TRBV18,TRBJ2-7,CASSPPGQSYEQYF
TRBV20-1,TRBJ1-5,CSAREGSGGDQPQHF
TRBV3-1,TRBJ1-2,CASSHDSGYTF
TRBV20-1,TRBJ2-5,CSARVPASWDEQYF
TRBV27,TRBJ2-3,CASSSSVRGTIVSYTQYF
TRBV4-3,TRBJ2-1,CASSQEWRISSYNEQFF
TRBV5-5,TRBJ1-2,CASSPIGDRVNGYTF